The source of this T cell receptor (beta chain) is a study of blood T cell repertoires in COVID-19. About the research overall: Whether acute or convalescent, the COVID-19 samples came from the United States, Italy and Spain.

CDR1 is LNHDA, CDR2 SQIVND, per germline (reference sequence). This CDR3 contains 17 residues. V shed 7 bases, J shed 1 base, and the junction held 10 bases outside the gene matches. A few counts support this clone. Profiling relied on immunoSEQ multiplex PCR, and the TCRdb table lists in-frame clones only, not all of them. This sample has 150,000 or so clones, with 75% to 80% found just once. Those enrolled, adults aged roughly 18 to 89 years, came from roughly 22 US areas. Before being deemed recovered, Cohort 3 donors had two negative PCRs, clearance, or symptom resolution. The TCR comes from a woman between 50 and 59 years old who had recovered from COVID-19. The chain has TRBV19 and TRBJ1-5; 10 bases match TRBD1. Sample: PBMCs or T cells enriched from blood (not recorded which). The CDR3 region has the DNA TGTGCCAGTAACCGGGACAGGGGATTAGCGAGCAATCAGCCCCAGCATTTT. This translates into CASNRDRGLASNQPQHF.